This TCR beta chain was captured by sequencing in a study of T cells in Graves' hyperthyroidism and ophthalmopathy. The investigators amplified TCR beta CDR3 regions from RNA transcripts. A set of HTBI primers served as the primers for a first-round RT-PCR of the TCR CDR3. TCRdb recomputed calls from the multiplex PCR reads with MiXCR, one row per CDR3 protein. The sample carries roughly 500,000 distinct CDR3 sequences, 35% to 50% recorded once. From germline, CDR1 is MGHDK and CDR2 SYGVNS. The germline V and J ends were trimmed by 4 bases and 0 bases, with 4 bases remaining between them. CDR3 length: 14 residues.

The sequence was collected from an adult woman with Graves' disease, either hyperthyroidism or ophthalmopathy (not recorded which). V is TRBV25-1 and J is TRBJ1-6; no firm D call. Sequenced input: peripheral blood or thyroid tissue (not recorded which). CDR3 nucleotide sequence: TGTGCCAGCAGTGCCTTCTCCTATAATTCACCCCTCCACTTT. Protein sequence: CASSAFSYNSPLHF.